The rows below give T cell receptor beta chains drawn from one sample of a study of CD8 T cells in ankylosing spondylitis. Using its own MiXCR run on the 5' RACE reads, TCRdb lists one record per CDR3 protein. This sample carries under 850,000 distinct CDR3 sequences, roughly 19% of them seen once, and the ten largest clones take around 20%. Specimen: blood, either unsorted or a sorted T cell fraction (not recorded which). Every receptor here comes from a male donor with ankylosing spondylitis. The CDR3 runs from the conserved cysteine through the conserved F or W. Each record gives: clone size, J gene, V gene, D gene, CDR3 protein, CDR3 DNA. The D gene is left open where the match is weak. Clone size is shown for a subset of rows, as once, few, many or a class of expanded clone.

size: few
J: TRBJ1-1
V: TRBV4-2
D: TRBD1
CDR3: CASSRLDRPMNTEAFF
DNA: TGTGCCAGCAGCCGCCTGGACAGGCCGATGAACACTGAAGCTTTCTTT

size: NA
J: TRBJ2-3
V: TRBV20-1
D: NA
CDR3: CSARAGNGGPSTDTQYF
DNA: TGCAGTGCTAGAGCCGGAAATGGTGGGCCTAGCACAGATACGCAGTATTTT

size: NA
J: TRBJ2-7
V: TRBV24-1
D: NA
CDR3: CATSEGRGVPYEQYF
DNA: TGTGCCACCAGTGAAGGAAGAGGTGTCCCCTACGAGCAGTACTTC

size: NA
J: TRBJ1-3
V: TRBV12-3/TRBV12-4
D: NA
CDR3: CASRVVSSGNTIYF
DNA: TGTGCCAGCAGGGTTGTGAGTTCTGGAAACACCATATATTTT

size: NA
J: TRBJ2-7
V: TRBV20-1
D: TRBD2
CDR3: CSARVSSGSYEQYF
DNA: TGCAGTGCTAGAGTGTCTAGCGGATCCTACGAGCAGTACTTC

size: few
J: TRBJ2-2
V: TRBV10-1
D: NA
CDR3: CASSDRGAHTGELFF
DNA: TGCGCCAGCAGTGACCGGGGGGCCCACACCGGGGAGCTGTTTTTT

size: NA
J: TRBJ2-3
V: TRBV5-1
D: TRBD1
CDR3: CASSRQGYTQYF
DNA: TGCGCCAGCAGTCGACAGGGATATACGCAGTATTTT

size: few
J: TRBJ1-2
V: TRBV27
D: NA
CDR3: CASSTTVGSYGYTF
DNA: TGTGCCAGCAGTACGACAGTCGGAAGCTATGGCTACACCTTC

size: NA
J: TRBJ2-7
V: TRBV10-3
D: NA
CDR3: CAISDSLYEQYF
DNA: TGTGCCATCAGTGACAGTCTGTACGAGCAGTACTTC

size: NA
J: TRBJ2-7
V: TRBV5-1
D: NA
CDR3: CASSSLRDGLYEQYF
DNA: TGCGCCAGCAGCTCGCTCCGGGACGGCCTCTACGAGCAGTACTTC

size: few
J: TRBJ2-2
V: TRBV12-3/TRBV12-4
D: NA
CDR3: CASSLTPHTGELFF
DNA: TGTGCCAGCAGCTTGACTCCTCACACCGGGGAGCTGTTTTTT

size: few
J: TRBJ1-1
V: TRBV7-8
D: NA
CDR3: CASSSLGGFFAEAFF
DNA: TGTGCCAGCAGCTCCCTGGGGGGATTCTTCGCTGAAGCTTTCTTT

size: NA
J: TRBJ2-1
V: TRBV7-9
D: NA
CDR3: CASSKGFLTGNEQFF
DNA: TGTGCCAGCAGCAAGGGGTTTCTTACGGGCAATGAGCAGTTCTTC

size: NA
J: TRBJ2-7
V: TRBV5-1
D: TRBD1
CDR3: CASSLWTGIYEQYF
DNA: TGCGCCAGCAGCTTATGGACAGGGATCTACGAGCAGTACTTC

size: once
J: TRBJ2-7
V: TRBV20-1
D: NA
CDR3: CSADGISTSSYEQYF
DNA: TGCAGTGCCGACGGGATTAGTACCAGCTCCTACGAGCAGTACTTC

size: NA
J: TRBJ1-2
V: TRBV7-9
D: NA
CDR3: CASSLKGGDYGYTF
DNA: TGTGCCAGCAGCTTAAAAGGGGGTGACTATGGCTACACCTTC

size: NA
J: TRBJ1-2
V: TRBV4-1
D: NA
CDR3: CASSHDGGGGYGYTF
DNA: TGCGCCAGCAGCCACGACGGGGGTGGAGGGTATGGCTACACCTTC

size: NA
J: TRBJ2-7
V: TRBV12-3/TRBV12-4
D: TRBD2
CDR3: CASSIAGPHEQYF
DNA: TGTGCCAGCAGTATAGCGGGACCCCACGAGCAGTACTTC

size: NA
J: TRBJ2-5
V: TRBV28
D: TRBD2
CDR3: CASSLRSGGIQETQYF
DNA: TGTGCCAGCAGTTTACGGAGCGGGGGGATCCAAGAGACCCAGTACTTC

size: few
J: TRBJ1-4
V: TRBV5-1
D: NA
CDR3: CASSFGNYNEKLFF
DNA: TGCGCCAGCAGCTTCGGGAATTATAATGAAAAACTGTTTTTT